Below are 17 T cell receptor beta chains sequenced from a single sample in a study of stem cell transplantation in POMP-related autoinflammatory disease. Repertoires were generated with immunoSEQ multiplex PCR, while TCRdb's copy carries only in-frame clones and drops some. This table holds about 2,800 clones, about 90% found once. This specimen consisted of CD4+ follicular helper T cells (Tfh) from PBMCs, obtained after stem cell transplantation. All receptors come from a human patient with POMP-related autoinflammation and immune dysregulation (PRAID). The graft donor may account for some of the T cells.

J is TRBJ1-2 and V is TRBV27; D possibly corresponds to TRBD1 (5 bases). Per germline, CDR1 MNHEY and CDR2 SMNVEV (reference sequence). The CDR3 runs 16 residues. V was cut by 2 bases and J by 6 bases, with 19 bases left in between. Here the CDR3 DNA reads TGTGCCAGCAGTTTAACTGGGACTTCTGGTTCCCATGGCTACACCTTC. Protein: CASSLTGTSGSHGYTF.

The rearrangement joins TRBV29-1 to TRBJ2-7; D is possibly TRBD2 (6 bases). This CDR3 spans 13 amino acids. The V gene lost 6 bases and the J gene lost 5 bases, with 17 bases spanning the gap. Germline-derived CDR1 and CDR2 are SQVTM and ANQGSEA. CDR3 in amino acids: CSVAPGSAHEQYF. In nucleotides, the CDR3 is TGCAGCGTAGCCCCCGGGAGTGCCCACGAGCAGTACTTC.

The CDR3: CASRHQLETQYF. The CDR3 nucleotides are TGTGCCAGCAGGCACCAGTTGGAGACCCAGTACTTC. The genes are TRBV28 and TRBJ2-5, with unresolved D. Per the germline V gene, CDR1 is MDHEN and CDR2 is SYDVKM. This CDR3 comprises 12 residues. Trimming took off 6 bases at V and 5 bases at J, with 10 bases between the two ends.

CDR3 in DNA: TGTGCCAGCAGTTTTCTAGCGTCAATCACCATCAATGAGCAGTTCTTC. This translates into CASSFLASITINEQFF. This chain connects TRBV27 to TRBJ2-1, with a weak D call TRBD2 (6 bases). Germline V gene lookup returns CDR1 MNHEY and CDR2 SMNVEV (reference sequence). V lost 3 bases and J lost 6, with 18 bases in between. CDR3 length: 16 amino acids.

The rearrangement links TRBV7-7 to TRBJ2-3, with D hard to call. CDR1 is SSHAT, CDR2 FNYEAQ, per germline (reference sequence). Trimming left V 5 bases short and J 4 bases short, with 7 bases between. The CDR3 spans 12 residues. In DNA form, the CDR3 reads TGTGCCAGCAGCCCCGGTTCAGATACGCAGTATTTT. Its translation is CASSPGSDTQYF.

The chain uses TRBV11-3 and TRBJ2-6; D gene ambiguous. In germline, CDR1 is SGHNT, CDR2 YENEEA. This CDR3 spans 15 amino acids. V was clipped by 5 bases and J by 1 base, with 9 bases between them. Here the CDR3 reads CASSRGLSGANVLTF. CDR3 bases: TGTGCCAGCAGCAGAGGCCTGTCTGGGGCCAACGTCCTGACTTTC.

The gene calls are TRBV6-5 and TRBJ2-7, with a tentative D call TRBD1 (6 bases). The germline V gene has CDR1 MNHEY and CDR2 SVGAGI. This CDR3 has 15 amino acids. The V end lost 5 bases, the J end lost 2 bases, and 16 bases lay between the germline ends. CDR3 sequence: CASSSRPGAAYEQYV. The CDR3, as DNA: TGTGCCAGCAGTAGCCGCCCAGGGGCCGCCTACGAGCAGTACGTC.

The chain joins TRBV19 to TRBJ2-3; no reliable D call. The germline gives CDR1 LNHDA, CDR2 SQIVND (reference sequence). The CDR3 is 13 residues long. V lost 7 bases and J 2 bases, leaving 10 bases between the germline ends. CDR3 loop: CASNPGLTDTQYF. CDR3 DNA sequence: TGTGCCAGTAATCCCGGCCTCACAGATACGCAGTATTTT. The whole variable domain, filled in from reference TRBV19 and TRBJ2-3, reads DGGITQSPKYLFRKEGQNVTLSCEQNLNHDAMYWYRQDPGQGLRLIYYSQIVNDFQKGDIAEGYSVSREKKESFPLTVTSAQKNPTAFYLCASNPGLTDTQYFGPGTRLTVL.

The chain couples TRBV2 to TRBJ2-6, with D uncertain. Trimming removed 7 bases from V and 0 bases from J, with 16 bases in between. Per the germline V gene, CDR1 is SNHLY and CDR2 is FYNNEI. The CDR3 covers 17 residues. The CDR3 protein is CASTRTPVYSGANVLTF. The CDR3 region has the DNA TGTGCCAGCACCCGAACCCCGGTATACTCTGGGGCCAACGTCCTGACTTTC.

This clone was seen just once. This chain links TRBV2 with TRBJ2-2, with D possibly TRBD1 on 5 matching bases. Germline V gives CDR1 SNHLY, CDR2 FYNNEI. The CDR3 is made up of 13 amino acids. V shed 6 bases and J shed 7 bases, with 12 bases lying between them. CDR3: CASRVRVDGELFF. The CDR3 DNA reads TGTGCCAGCAGAGTCAGGGTAGACGGGGAGCTGTTTTTT.

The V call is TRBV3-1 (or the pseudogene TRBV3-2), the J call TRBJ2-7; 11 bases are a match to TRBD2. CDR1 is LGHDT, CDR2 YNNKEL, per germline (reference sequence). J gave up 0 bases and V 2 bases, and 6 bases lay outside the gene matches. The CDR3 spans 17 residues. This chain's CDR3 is CASSQIPGLAASYEQYF. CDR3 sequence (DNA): TGTGCCAGCAGCCAAATACCGGGACTAGCGGCCTCCTACGAGCAGTACTTC.

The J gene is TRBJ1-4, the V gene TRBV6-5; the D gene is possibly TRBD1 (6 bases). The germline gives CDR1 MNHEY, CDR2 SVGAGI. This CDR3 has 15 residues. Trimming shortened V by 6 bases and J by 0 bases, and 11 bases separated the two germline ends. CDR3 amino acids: CASSRQAATNEKLFF. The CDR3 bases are TGTGCCAGCAGCAGACAGGCCGCAACTAATGAAAAACTGTTTTTT.

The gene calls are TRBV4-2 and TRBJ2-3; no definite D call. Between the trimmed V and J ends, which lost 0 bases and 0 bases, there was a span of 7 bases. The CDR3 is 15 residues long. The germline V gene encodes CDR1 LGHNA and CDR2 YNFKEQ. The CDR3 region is CASSQESTSTDTQYF. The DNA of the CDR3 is TGTGCCAGCAGCCAAGAGAGTACTAGCACAGATACGCAGTATTTT.

The CDR3 DNA is TGTGCCAGCAGCTTACTGGGGGCAAATGAAAAACTGTTTTTT. This gives the protein CASSLLGANEKLFF. The V gene is TRBV7-2, the J gene TRBJ1-4, with D maybe TRBD1 (6 bases). Germline CDR1 is SGHTA and CDR2 is FQGNSA. Trimming shortened V by 2 bases and J by 5 bases, and 9 bases separated the two germline ends. The CDR3 spans 14 residues.

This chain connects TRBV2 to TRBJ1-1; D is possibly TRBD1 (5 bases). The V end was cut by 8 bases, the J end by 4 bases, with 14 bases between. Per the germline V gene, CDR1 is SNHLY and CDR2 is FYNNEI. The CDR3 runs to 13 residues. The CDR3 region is CASHLRVSTEAFF. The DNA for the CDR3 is TGTGCCAGCCACCTCAGGGTGAGCACTGAAGCTTTCTTT.

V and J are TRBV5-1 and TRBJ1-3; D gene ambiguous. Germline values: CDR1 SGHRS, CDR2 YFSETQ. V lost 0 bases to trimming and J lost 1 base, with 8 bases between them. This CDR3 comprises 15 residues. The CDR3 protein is CASSLGGRSGNTIYF. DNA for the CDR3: TGCGCCAGCAGCTTGGGAGGGAGGTCTGGAAACACCATATATTTT.

CDR3 nucleotides: TGTGCCAGCAGCTCTCGGGACGGATCAGATACGCAGTATTTT. Protein sequence: CASSSRDGSDTQYF. J is TRBJ2-3 and V is TRBV11-2; D tentatively fits TRBD1 or TRBD2 (5 bases each). The germline V and J ends were trimmed by 4 bases and 4 bases, with 12 bases remaining between them. The CDR3 spans 14 residues. From germline, CDR1 is SGHAT and CDR2 FQNNGV. The full variable domain, in which reference TRBV11-2 and TRBJ2-3 provide the parts outside the CDR3, is EAGVAQSPRYKIIEKRQSVAFWCNPISGHATLYWYQQILGQGPKLLIQFQNNGVVDDSQLPKDRFSAERLKGVDSTLKIQPAKLEDSAVYLCASSSRDGSDTQYFGPGTRLTVL.